This TCR beta chain was recorded in a study of spatial heterogeneity in lung cancer. Study results and limitations: The number of expanded tumor alpha and beta chains correlated with mutation number.

With regard to this clonotype: Its antigen is not identified.

TCRdb re-called the 5' RACE reads with MiXCR, one entry per CDR3 protein. Among some 10,000 distinct CDR3 sequences listed, 12% were seen once. The time point is: sample taken at primary tumor resection. Samples came from roughly 70 TRACERx patients with untreated early-stage lung cancer. Germline V gene data show CDR1 as ENHRY and CDR2 as SYGVKD. CDR3 length equals 15 residues. V dropped 4 bases and J dropped 1; count of bases not matched to a gene: 3. Sequences were derived from lung tumor tissue, sampled at surgery. The receptor was isolated from a male donor with early-stage non-small cell lung cancer. This rearrangement joins TRBV10-3 to TRBJ2-5, with TRBD2 identical over 10 bases. The CDR3 region has the DNA TGTGCCATCAGTGGCTCTAGCGGGAGCCAAGAGACCCAGTACTTC. This encodes CAISGSSGSQETQYF.